This T cell receptor (beta chain) came from a study of blood T cell repertoires in COVID-19. The wider study: The United States, Italy and Spain were the sources of the acute and convalescent COVID-19 samples.

TCRdb's table, derived via immunoSEQ multiplex PCR, lists solely in-frame clones and lacks some. The sample gives around 60,000 clones, approximately 92% of which show up once; 4.5% to 5.5% is in the top ten. The CDR3 has 13 residues. The ends were cut back, 6 bases at V and 4 bases at J, with 12 bases in the middle. Germline CDR1 is LNHDA and CDR2 is SQIVND (reference sequence). Sequenced: peripheral blood. The V gene is TRBV19, the J gene TRBJ1-2; D gene uncertain. The sequence came from a middle-aged man with active COVID-19. The CDR3 spells CASRRRETYGYTF. DNA of the CDR3: TGTGCCAGTAGAAGACGGGAGACCTATGGCTACACCTTC.